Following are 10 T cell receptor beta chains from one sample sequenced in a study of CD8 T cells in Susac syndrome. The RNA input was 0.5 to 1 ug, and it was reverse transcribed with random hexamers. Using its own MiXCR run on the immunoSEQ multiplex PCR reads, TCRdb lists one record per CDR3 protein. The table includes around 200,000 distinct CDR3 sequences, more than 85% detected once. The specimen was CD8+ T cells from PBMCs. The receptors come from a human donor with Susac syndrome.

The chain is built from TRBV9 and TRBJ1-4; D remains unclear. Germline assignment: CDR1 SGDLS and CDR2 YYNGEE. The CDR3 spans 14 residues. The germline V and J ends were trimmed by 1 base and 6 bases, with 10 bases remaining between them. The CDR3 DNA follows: TGTGCCAGCAGCGTATATTCGGCAGATGAAAAACTGTTTTTT. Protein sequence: CASSVYSADEKLFF.

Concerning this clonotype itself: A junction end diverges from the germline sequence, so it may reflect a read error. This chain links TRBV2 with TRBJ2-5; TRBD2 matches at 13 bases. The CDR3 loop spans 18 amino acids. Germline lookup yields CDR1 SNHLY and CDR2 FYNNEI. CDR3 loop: CASSEAVGLAGEGETQYF. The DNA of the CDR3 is TGTGCCAGCAGCGAAGCGGTAGGACTAGCGGGAGAAGGGGAGACCCAGTACTTC.

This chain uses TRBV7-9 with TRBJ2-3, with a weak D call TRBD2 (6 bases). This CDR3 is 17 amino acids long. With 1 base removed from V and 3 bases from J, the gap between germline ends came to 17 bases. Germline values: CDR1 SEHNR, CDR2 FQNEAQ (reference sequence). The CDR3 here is CASSLVPGGNITDTQYF. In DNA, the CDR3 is TGTGCCAGCAGCTTAGTCCCCGGGGGTAACATAACAGATACGCAGTATTTT.

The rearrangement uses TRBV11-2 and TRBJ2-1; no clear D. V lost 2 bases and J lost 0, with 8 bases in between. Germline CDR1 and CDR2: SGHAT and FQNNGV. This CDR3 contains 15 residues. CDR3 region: CASSLLQNSYNEQFF. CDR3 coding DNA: TGTGCCAGCAGCTTACTCCAGAACTCCTACAATGAGCAGTTCTTC.

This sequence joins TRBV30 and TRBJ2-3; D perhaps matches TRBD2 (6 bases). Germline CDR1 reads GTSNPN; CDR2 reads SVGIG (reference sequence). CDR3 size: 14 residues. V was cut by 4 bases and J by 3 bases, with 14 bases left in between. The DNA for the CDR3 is TGTGCCTGGACCTTCGGAGGGTTGACAGATACGCAGTATTTT. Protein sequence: CAWTFGGLTDTQYF.

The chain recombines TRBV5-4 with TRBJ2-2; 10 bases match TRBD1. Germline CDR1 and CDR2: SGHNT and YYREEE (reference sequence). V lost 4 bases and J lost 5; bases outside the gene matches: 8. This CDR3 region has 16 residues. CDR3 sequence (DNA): TGTGCCAGCAGCCTGGGACAGGGGCTTTCAACCGGGGAGCTGTTTTTT. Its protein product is CASSLGQGLSTGELFF.

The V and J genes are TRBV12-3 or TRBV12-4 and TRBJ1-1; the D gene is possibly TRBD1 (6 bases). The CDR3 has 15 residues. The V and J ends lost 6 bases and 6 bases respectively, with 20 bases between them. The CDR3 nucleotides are TGTGCCAGCAGACTATGGACAGCGACAAACCCTGAAGCTTTCTTT. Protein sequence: CASRLWTATNPEAFF.

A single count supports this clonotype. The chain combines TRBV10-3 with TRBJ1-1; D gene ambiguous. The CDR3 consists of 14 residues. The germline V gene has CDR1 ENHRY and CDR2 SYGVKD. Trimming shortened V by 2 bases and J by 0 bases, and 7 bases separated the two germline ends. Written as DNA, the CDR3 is TGTGCCATCAGTGAGGAGACCCTGAACACTGAAGCTTTCTTT. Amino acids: CAISEETLNTEAFF.

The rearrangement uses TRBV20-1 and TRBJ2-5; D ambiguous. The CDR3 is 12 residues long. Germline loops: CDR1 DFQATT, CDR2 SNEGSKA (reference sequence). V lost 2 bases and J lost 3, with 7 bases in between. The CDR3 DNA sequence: TGCAGTGCTAGACTTGGGGAAGAGACCCAGTACTTC. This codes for CSARLGEETQYF.

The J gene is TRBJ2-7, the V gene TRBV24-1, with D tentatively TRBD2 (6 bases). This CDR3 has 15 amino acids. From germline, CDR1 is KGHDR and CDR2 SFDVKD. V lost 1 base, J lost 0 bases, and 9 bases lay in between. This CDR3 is CATSDFSDYSYEQYF. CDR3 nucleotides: TGTGCCACCAGTGATTTTTCGGACTACTCCTACGAGCAGTACTTC.